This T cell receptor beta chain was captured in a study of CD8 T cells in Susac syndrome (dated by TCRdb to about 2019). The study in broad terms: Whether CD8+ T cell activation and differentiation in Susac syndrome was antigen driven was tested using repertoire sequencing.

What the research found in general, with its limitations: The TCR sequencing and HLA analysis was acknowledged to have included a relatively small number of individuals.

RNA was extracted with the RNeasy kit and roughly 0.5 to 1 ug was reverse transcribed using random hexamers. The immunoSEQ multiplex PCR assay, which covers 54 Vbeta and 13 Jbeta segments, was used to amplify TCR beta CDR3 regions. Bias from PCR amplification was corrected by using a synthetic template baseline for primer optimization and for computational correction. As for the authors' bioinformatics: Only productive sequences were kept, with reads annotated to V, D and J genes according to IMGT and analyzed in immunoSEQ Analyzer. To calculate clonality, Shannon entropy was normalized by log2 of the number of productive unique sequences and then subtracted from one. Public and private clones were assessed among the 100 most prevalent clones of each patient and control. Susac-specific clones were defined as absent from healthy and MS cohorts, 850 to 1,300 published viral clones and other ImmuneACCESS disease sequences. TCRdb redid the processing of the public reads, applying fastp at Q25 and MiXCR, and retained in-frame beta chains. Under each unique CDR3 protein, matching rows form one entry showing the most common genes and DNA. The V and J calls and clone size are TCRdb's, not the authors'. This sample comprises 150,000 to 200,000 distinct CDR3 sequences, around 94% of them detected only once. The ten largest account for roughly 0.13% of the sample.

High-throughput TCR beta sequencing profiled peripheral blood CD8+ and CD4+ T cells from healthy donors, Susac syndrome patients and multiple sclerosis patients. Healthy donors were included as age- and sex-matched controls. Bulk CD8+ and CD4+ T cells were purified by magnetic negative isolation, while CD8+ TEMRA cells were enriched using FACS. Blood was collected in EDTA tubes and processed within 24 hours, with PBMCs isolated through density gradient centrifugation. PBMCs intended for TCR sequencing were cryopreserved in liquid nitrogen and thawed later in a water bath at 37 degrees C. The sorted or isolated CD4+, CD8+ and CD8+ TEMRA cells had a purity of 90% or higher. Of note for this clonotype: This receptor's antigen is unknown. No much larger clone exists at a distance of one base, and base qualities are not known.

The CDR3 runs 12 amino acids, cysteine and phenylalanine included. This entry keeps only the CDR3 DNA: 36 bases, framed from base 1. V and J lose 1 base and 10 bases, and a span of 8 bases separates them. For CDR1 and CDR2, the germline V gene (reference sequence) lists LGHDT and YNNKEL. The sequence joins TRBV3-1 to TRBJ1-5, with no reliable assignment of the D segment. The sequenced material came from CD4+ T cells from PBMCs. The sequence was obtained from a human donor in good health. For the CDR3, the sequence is CASSQGREPQHF. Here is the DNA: TGTGCCAGCAGCCAAGGCCGAGAACCCCAGCATTTT. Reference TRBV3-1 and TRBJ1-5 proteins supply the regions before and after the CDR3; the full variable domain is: DTAVSQTPKYLVTQMGNDKSIKCEQNLGHDTMYWYKQDSKKFLKIMFSYNNKELIINETVPNRFSPKSPDKAHLNLHINSLELGDSAVYFCASSQGREPQHFGDGTRLSIL.